The 23 T cell receptor beta chains presented below share a single source sample, sequenced in a study of blood T cells in healthy people across ages. Alongside a J-beta primer mix, a sample-barcoded 5' primer served in a second PCR lasting about 7 to 12 cycles. A single record per CDR3 protein comes from TCRdb applying MiXCR to the 5' RACE reads. The data contain roughly 1,100,000 distinct CDR3 sequences, roughly 24% of them seen just once; the ten biggest clones take up 0.75%. These records were also assigned to another study, of T cells of mothers and their children.

The sample consisted of blood. These receptors originate from a girl aged 2 to 9 in good health.

V usage is TRBV5-1 and J usage is TRBJ1-1, with D possibly being TRBD1 (6 bases). The CDR3 contains 14 residues. The germline CDR1 and CDR2 sequences are SGHRS and YFSETQ. The V gene lost 4 bases and the J gene lost 3 bases, with 13 bases spanning the gap. CDR3 region: CASSMAGADTEAFF. The CDR3 bases are TGCGCCAGCAGCATGGCGGGGGCCGACACTGAAGCTTTCTTT.

The chain links TRBV5-1 to TRBJ2-1; D is tentatively TRBD1 or TRBD2 (5 bases each). V lost 1 base and J 0 bases, leaving 11 bases between the germline ends. Germline loops: CDR1 SGHRS, CDR2 YFSETQ. The CDR3 has 16 amino acids. The DNA of the CDR3 is TGCGCCAGCAGCTTGACCGGGGCCGACTCCTACAATGAGCAGTTCTTC. It yields the protein CASSLTGADSYNEQFF.

The sample holds many counts of this clonotype. The V gene is TRBV5-1, the J gene TRBJ2-1; TRBD2 agrees at 10 bases. This CDR3 has 15 amino acids. Germline CDR1 is SGHRS and CDR2 is YFSETQ. J gave up 7 bases and V 4 bases, and 8 bases lay outside the gene matches. The CDR3 region has the DNA TGCGCCAGCAGCACGACTAGCGGGCCTGCAAATGAGCAGTTCTTC. It yields the protein CASSTTSGPANEQFF.

V and J are TRBV3-1 and TRBJ2-4; D remains ambiguous. Trimming pared 4 bases from V and 10 bases from J, leaving 11 bases between. Per the germline V gene, CDR1 is LGHDT and CDR2 is YNNKEL (reference sequence). This CDR3 has 12 amino acids. The CDR3 bases are TGTGCCAGCAGCCCCAGTTCCGGGATTCAGTACTTC. This codes for CASSPSSGIQYF.

A few counts support this clonotype. The chain couples TRBV15 to TRBJ2-7; TRBD2 aligns across 9 bases. The CDR3 covers 14 residues. V lost 0 bases, J lost 3 bases, and 0 bases stayed unmatched. Germline CDR1 and CDR2: LNHNV and YYDKDF (reference sequence). The chain's CDR3 is CATSRDSGGYEQYF. CDR3 nucleotides: TGTGCCACCAGCAGAGATAGCGGGGGCTACGAGCAGTACTTC.

The V gene is TRBV6-5, the J gene TRBJ2-3; possible D gene TRBD1, 5 bases. Per germline, CDR1 MNHEY and CDR2 SVGAGI. This CDR3 is 20 amino acids long. V lost 2 bases, J lost 6 bases, and 30 bases lay in between. The CDR3 is CASSYVYPVQMGRNRDTQYF. CDR3 DNA: TGTGCCAGCAGTTACGTCTACCCCGTGCAGATGGGTCGCAACAGGGATACGCAGTATTTT.

This clonotype was recorded a few times. The CDR3 nucleotides read TGTGCCAGCAGGGACAGTGGAGGAGAGACCCAGTACTTC. It yields the protein CASRDSGGETQYF. The chain employs TRBV7-3 and TRBJ2-5; maybe TRBD1 (6 bases). V was trimmed by 6 bases and J by 4 bases, leaving 12 bases between them. In germline, CDR1 is SGHTA, CDR2 FQGTGA. The CDR3 is 13 residues long.

The J gene is TRBJ2-2, the V gene TRBV19; 11 positions match TRBD2. The V segment lost 8 bases and the J segment 4 bases; nucleotides outside the gene matches: 12. The germline V gene has CDR1 LNHDA and CDR2 SQIVND (reference sequence). CDR3 size: 17 residues. CDR3 loop: CASFPGLAELGTGELFF. The CDR3 coding sequence is TGTGCCAGTTTCCCGGGACTAGCGGAACTTGGCACCGGGGAGCTGTTTTTT.

This clonotype was seen more than once but under ten times. CDR3 DNA sequence: TGCAGTGCTAGCTCTGTTACTAGCGGGATAGAAGAGACCCAGTACTTC. It yields the protein CSASSVTSGIEETQYF. The V call is TRBV20-1, the J call TRBJ2-5, with 10 bases lining up with TRBD2. The CDR3 spans 16 residues. Germline CDR1 is DFQATT and CDR2 is SNEGSKA (reference sequence). V trimming: 3 bases; J trimming: 3 bases; junction bases outside the gene matches: 10.

The V and J genes are TRBV2 and TRBJ2-5, with 9 bases that match TRBD2. V dropped 5 bases and J dropped 1; count of bases not matched to a gene: 8. The CDR3 spans 16 residues. Per germline, CDR1 SNHLY and CDR2 FYNNEI. Here the CDR3 reads CASSSASGTPQETQYF. In DNA form, the CDR3 reads TGTGCCAGCAGTAGTGCTAGCGGGACTCCCCAAGAGACCCAGTACTTC.

This sequence joins TRBV28 and TRBJ2-1; possibly TRBD2 for D (6 bases). Germline lookup yields CDR1 MDHEN and CDR2 SYDVKM. The CDR3 has 15 amino acids. V lost 6 bases, J lost 5 bases, and 17 bases lay in between. CDR3 DNA: TGTGCCAGCAGCCCTAGCGTACAGTGGAACAATGAGCAGTTCTTC. Translating it yields CASSPSVQWNNEQFF.

The rearrangement links TRBV7-9 to TRBJ2-6, with D maybe TRBD1 (5 bases). Deletions cut 2 bases from V and 4 bases from J, with 18 bases between. CDR1 SEHNR and CDR2 FQNEAQ come from the germline V gene (reference sequence). The CDR3 has 18 residues. The chain's CDR3 is CASSLHPQGNPGANVLTF. For the CDR3, the DNA is TGTGCCAGCAGCTTACACCCTCAGGGAAACCCCGGGGCCAACGTCCTGACTTTC.

This CDR3 is CASSYGADGYTF. CDR3 in DNA: TGTGCCAGCAGTTACGGGGCAGATGGCTACACCTTC. This chain connects TRBV6-5 to TRBJ1-2; the D gene is possibly TRBD1 (5 bases). This CDR3 contains 12 residues. With 2 bases removed from V and 6 bases from J, the gap between germline ends came to 7 bases. Per the germline V gene, CDR1 is MNHEY and CDR2 is SVGAGI.

This clonotype was seen a few times. This rearrangement joins TRBV29-1 to TRBJ1-2; TRBD1 matches at 7 bases. This CDR3 comprises 13 residues. Germline-derived CDR1 and CDR2 are SQVTM and ANQGSEA. Trimming removed 6 bases from V and 6 bases from J; junction bases left unmatched: 10. CDR3 DNA sequence: TGCAGCGTCGATAGACAGGGCCTCCATGGCTACACCTTC. It yields the protein CSVDRQGLHGYTF. Combining the CDR3 with reference TRBV29-1 and TRBJ1-2 gives the whole variable domain SAVISQKPSRDICQRGTSLTIQCQVDSQVTMMFWYRQQPGQSLTLIATANQGSEATYESGFVIDKFPISRPNLTFSTLTVSNMSPEDSSIYLCSVDRQGLHGYTFGSGTRLTVV.

This chain uses TRBV5-4 with TRBJ2-5, with 8 bases matching TRBD1. Near its end, the DNA agrees better with TRBJ2-1, so the J call may be wrong. Germline V gene lookup returns CDR1 SGHNT and CDR2 YYREEE (reference sequence). This CDR3 is 15 amino acids long. The CDR3 is CASSPGQGWSNEQFF. Here the CDR3 DNA reads TGTGCCAGCAGCCCAGGACAGGGATGGAGCAATGAGCAGTTCTTC.

This chain uses TRBV15 with TRBJ2-3; no clear D gene. This CDR3 spans 14 amino acids. V was pared by 0 bases and J by 4 bases, with 8 bases between. Per the germline V gene, CDR1 is LNHNV and CDR2 is YYDKDF (reference sequence). CDR3 sequence: CATSRDESADTQYF. The DNA of the CDR3 is TGTGCCACCAGCAGAGATGAGAGCGCAGATACGCAGTATTTT.

V gene TRBV12-3 or TRBV12-4 combines with J gene TRBJ2-5, with 8 nucleotides matching TRBD1. The J call may be faulty, since TRBJ2-1 better matches the DNA end. The CDR3 has 14 residues. CDR3 DNA: TGTGCCAGCAGTGGGACAGGAGATCACAATGAGCAGTTCTTC. This encodes CASSGTGDHNEQFF.

This clonotype occurred a few times. The chain joins TRBV20-1 to TRBJ2-1; 11 positions agree with TRBD2. V trimming: 8 bases; J trimming: 5 bases; junction bases outside the gene matches: 17. Germline V gene lookup returns CDR1 DFQATT and CDR2 SNEGSKA (reference sequence). The CDR3 has 17 amino acids. The CDR3 sequence: CSPLITSGSVPNNEQFF. Here the CDR3 DNA reads TGCAGTCCCCTTATTACTAGCGGGAGCGTCCCAAACAATGAGCAGTTCTTC.

This clonotype was recorded a few times. The CDR3 DNA is TGTGCCAGCAACACAGGGGGCGCGGAGACGAAGCTGTTTTTT. Its translation is CASNTGGAETKLFF. The rearrangement joins TRBV6-2 or TRBV6-3 to TRBJ2-2; 9 bases line up with TRBD1. Germline V CDR1 and CDR2: MNHEY, SVGEGT. The CDR3 extends over 14 amino acids. V shed 7 bases and J 12 bases; nucleotides not matched to a gene: 12.

Points on this clonotype: It is unclear where the CDR3 begins or ends on the DNA, so no DNA is shown, and the CDR3 is as TCRdb lists it. The V and J genes are TRBV7-2 and TRBJ2-4; the table's D call, TRBD2, has no DNA check behind it. Germline CDR1 SGHTA, CDR2 FQGNSA. The CDR3 region is 15 residues in length, termini included. The CDR3 loop reads CASSPRVGGGNIQHF.

This clonotype was counted a few times. V and J are TRBV5-6 and TRBJ1-2, with a possible D match to TRBD1 (5 bases). Germline V gene data show CDR1 as SGHDT and CDR2 as YYEEEE. The V gene lost 4 bases and the J gene lost 6 bases, with 19 bases spanning the gap. This CDR3 is 15 amino acids long. CDR3 nucleotide sequence: TGTGCCAGCAGCACCGGACACGGGCGGATGGATGGCTACACCTTC. This sequence encodes CASSTGHGRMDGYTF.

The chain recombines TRBV2 with TRBJ1-2; tentative D call: TRBD1 (5 bases). The CDR3 consists of 16 residues. Germline values: CDR1 SNHLY, CDR2 FYNNEI. Trimming left V 2 bases short and J 3 bases short, with 16 bases between. The CDR3 DNA reads TGTGCCAGCAGTGAAACTCATCGGGTAGGGGACTATGGCTACACCTTC. Its protein product is CASSETHRVGDYGYTF. The whole variable domain, remainder taken from reference TRBV2 and TRBJ1-2, is EPEVTQTPSHQVTQMGQEVILRCVPISNHLYFYWYRQILGQKVEFLVSFYNNEISEKSEIFDDQFSVERPDGSNFTLKIRSTKLEDSAMYFCASSETHRVGDYGYTFGSGTRLTVV.

This clonotype showed up just a few times. The chain carries TRBV7-9 and TRBJ2-1, with D unresolved. The CDR3 runs 13 residues. V was trimmed by 1 base and J by 5 bases, leaving 6 bases between them. Germline CDR1 reads SEHNR; CDR2 reads FQNEAQ (reference sequence). The CDR3 spells CASSLVAHNEQFF. As DNA, the CDR3 is TGTGCCAGCAGCTTAGTAGCCCACAATGAGCAGTTCTTC.